The sequence of this T cell receptor beta chain was determined in a study of T cells after yellow fever vaccination. Study summary: SMART-Seq v4 Ultra Low Input prepared libraries from low-cell fractions.

This CDR3 is 15 amino acids long. CDR1 is SEHNR, CDR2 FQNEAQ, per germline (reference sequence). A process of 5'RACE template switching, which added a universal primer site and UMIs, was used to make TCR cDNA. One entry per CDR3 protein, called by TCRdb with MiXCR from the 5' RACE reads. The data contain more than 450,000 distinct CDR3 sequences, 21% of them seen just once; the ten biggest clones take up roughly 16%. As for this clonotype: What it binds is unknown. Compared with germline, one end of the junction differs, possibly owing to a read error.

Study findings and constraints: Secondary responses were weaker yet peaked faster, day 5 versus 15. Detected again after the booster were most primary-vaccination clones, at 95% to 97% CD4 and approximately 90% CD8.

The sequence was collected from a man younger than 30 who received the YFV17D yellow fever vaccine. The chain carries TRBV7-9 and TRBJ2-2; D is ambiguous. This specimen consisted of PBMCs, obtained around 3 weeks after the first yellow fever vaccination. The DNA for the CDR3 is TGTGCCAGCAGCCCATGGACCGAGAACCCCGGGGAGCTGTTTTTT. Its protein product is CASSPWTENPGELFF.